The 20 T cell receptor beta chains presented below share a single source sample, sequenced in a study of vaccination effects on CD4 cells after COVID-19. No cognate antigen is known for these TCRs. Method: immunoSEQ multiplex PCR; TCRdb's copy keeps in-frame clones and lacks some. The sample holds 65,000 to 85,000 clones, about 80% seen once. Sequencing followed a ViraFEST assay step that expanded antigen-specific CD4+ T cells with viral peptide pools. At the end of 9 to 11 days of culture, CD4+ T cells were isolated. Prior SARS-CoV-2 infection was absent in the vaccine recipients, as shown by negative nucleocapsid antibodies. The sample was CD4+ T cells from PBMCs cultured with SARS-CoV-2 spike peptides, taken before COVID-19 vaccination. These receptors were obtained from a human donor who received a COVID-19 vaccine.

This chain joins TRBV14 and TRBJ2-1, with 14 bases fitting TRBD2. Germline lookup yields CDR1 SGHDN and CDR2 FVKESK. The CDR3 is 20 residues long. The junction had 12 bases not matched to a gene; V was cut back by 0 bases and J by 5 bases. This CDR3 reads CASSQDSRLAGGGRDNEQFF. DNA for the CDR3: TGTGCCAGCAGCCAAGATTCGAGACTAGCGGGGGGGGGAAGGGACAATGAGCAGTTCTTC.

V usage is TRBV6-1 and J usage is TRBJ2-5, with D possibly matching TRBD2 (7 bases). The CDR3 is 14 amino acids. Trimming removed 2 bases at V and 3 bases at J, with 10 bases between. CDR1 MNHNS and CDR2 SASEGT come from the germline V gene. CDR3 nucleotides: TGTGCCAGCAGTGAACCGGGGGGCAAAGAGACCCAGTACTTC. Translated, it gives CASSEPGGKETQYF.

The chain employs TRBV30 and TRBJ1-2; D not certain. Germline CDR1 is GTSNPN and CDR2 is SVGIG (reference sequence). The CDR3 has 13 amino acids. Trimming stripped 2 bases from V and 2 bases from J, with 9 bases between. Here the CDR3 reads CAWSLMANYGYTF. CDR3 bases: TGTGCCTGGAGTTTGATGGCAAACTATGGCTACACCTTC.

The chain employs TRBV5-6 and TRBJ2-2; D possibly corresponds to TRBD1 (6 bases). From germline, CDR1 is SGHDT and CDR2 YYEEEE. The CDR3 contains 17 residues. Trimming removed 3 bases from V and 4 bases from J, with 19 bases in between. CDR3 sequence reads: CASSSGQLAQTTGELFF. CDR3 DNA sequence: TGTGCCAGCAGCTCTGGACAGCTTGCACAAACCACCGGGGAGCTGTTTTTT.

This clone was seen only a few times. V usage is TRBV9 and J usage is TRBJ1-3, with unresolved D. Looked up from germline, CDR1 is SGDLS and CDR2 is YYNGEE. Trimming stripped 3 bases from V and 0 bases from J, with 13 bases between. CDR3 length: 16 residues. CDR3 DNA: TGTGCCAGCAGCGCCCAGACGGCGCTCTCTGGAAACACCATATATTTT. It translates to CASSAQTALSGNTIYF.

This sequence joins TRBV7-2 and TRBJ2-7; D is perhaps TRBD1 (6 bases). Germline V CDR1 and CDR2: SGHTA, FQGNSA. Trimming pared 4 bases from V and 3 bases from J, leaving 13 bases between. This CDR3 has 14 residues. The CDR3 DNA follows: TGTGCCAGCAGCTCCCCAGGACAGAACTACGAGCAGTACGTC. Amino acids: CASSSPGQNYEQYV.

This clone came up a few times. The CDR3 spells CAWMRETQYF. CDR3 DNA: TGTGCCTGGATGAGAGAGACCCAGTACTTC. The chain employs TRBV30 and TRBJ2-5; D is uncertain. V lost 4 bases and J 4 bases, leaving 4 bases between the germline ends. CDR3 length: 10 amino acids. Germline values: CDR1 GTSNPN, CDR2 SVGIG (reference sequence).

The chain recombines TRBV5-1 with TRBJ1-4; no clear D gene. The CDR3 runs to 15 residues. CDR1 and CDR2 from the germline V gene are SGHRS and YFSETQ. V dropped 6 bases and J dropped 0 bases, with 12 bases sitting between them. The CDR3, as DNA: TGCGCCAGCACCCCCGGACTGACAACTAATGAAAAACTGTTTTTT. Residues: CASTPGLTTNEKLFF. Full variable domain (rest looked up from reference TRBV5-1 and TRBJ1-4): KAGVTQTPRYLIKTRGQQVTLSCSPISGHRSVSWYQQTPGQGLQFLFEYFSETQRNKGNFPGRFSGRQFSNSRSEMNVSTLELGDSALYLCASTPGLTTNEKLFFGSGTQLSVL.

The genes are TRBV20-1 and TRBJ2-7; weak D call: TRBD2 (6 bases). The CDR3 runs 9 residues. Germline V lookup: CDR1 DFQATT, CDR2 SNEGSKA (reference sequence). The CDR3: CSAPGAGHV. CDR3 nucleotide sequence: TGCAGTGCTCCGGGAGCCGGACACGTC.

The chain links TRBV3-1 (or the pseudogene TRBV3-2) to TRBJ2-1; tentatively, D is TRBD1 or TRBD2 (6 bases each). The V end was cut by 4 bases, the J end by 4 bases, with 14 bases between. From germline, CDR1 is LGHDT and CDR2 YNNKEL (reference sequence). The CDR3 totals 15 residues. The CDR3 sequence is CASSLRGAPYNEQFF. The CDR3 nucleotides read TGTGCCAGCAGCCTGAGGGGGGCTCCATACAATGAGCAGTTCTTC.

The J gene is TRBJ2-5, the V gene TRBV15; 9 bases map to TRBD2. J was trimmed by 14 bases and V by 5 bases; bases with no gene match: 9. The CDR3 length is 12 residues. Germline CDR1 reads LNHNV; CDR2 reads YYDKDF (reference sequence). DNA for the CDR3: TGTGCCACCAGCCGACGGGGACTAGCTTTCTACTTC. Amino acids: CATSRRGLAFYF.

This chain joins TRBV11-2 and TRBJ2-5; tentative D call: TRBD1 (5 bases). V was pared by 3 bases and J by 2 bases, with 10 bases between. The length of the CDR3 is 14 residues. Germline V gene data show CDR1 as SGHAT and CDR2 as FQNNGV. As DNA, the CDR3 is TGTGCCAGCAGCTTGTTAGGGGTTCAAGAGACCCAGTACTTC. This sequence encodes CASSLLGVQETQYF.

V gene TRBV30 combines with J gene TRBJ2-3, with D perhaps matching TRBD2 (5 bases). Germline V gene lookup returns CDR1 GTSNPN and CDR2 SVGIG (reference sequence). V lost 2 bases to trimming and J lost 4 bases, with 10 bases between them. The CDR3 runs 13 residues. The chain's CDR3 is CAWSRVSADTQYF. CDR3 nucleotide sequence: TGTGCCTGGAGTAGAGTTAGCGCAGATACGCAGTATTTT.

The chain uses TRBV6-1 and TRBJ2-3, with D possibly being TRBD1 (7 bases). Germline V lookup: CDR1 MNHNS, CDR2 SASEGT. The V gene lost 4 bases and the J gene lost 5 bases, with 19 bases spanning the gap. The CDR3 spans 16 residues. The CDR3 DNA follows: TGTGCCAGCAGTGGAGGTGGAGGGGGCTGGAGAGATACGCAGTATTTT. Its translation: CASSGGGGGWRDTQYF.

The V and J genes are TRBV3-1 (or the pseudogene TRBV3-2) and TRBJ1-2; D call uncertain. CDR3 length: 12 residues. Trimming removed 1 base at V and 4 bases at J, with 4 bases between. Germline CDR1 LGHDT, CDR2 YNNKEL (reference sequence). The CDR3 spells CASSQAPYGYTF. The CDR3 nucleotides are TGTGCCAGCAGCCAAGCCCCCTATGGCTACACCTTC.

This clone has a single count. V gene TRBV6-4 combines with J gene TRBJ2-3, with 10 bases that match TRBD2. The CDR3 runs to 15 residues. The germline CDR1 and CDR2 sequences are MRHNA and SNTAGT. V lost 6 bases and J lost 1; bases outside the gene matches: 4. The CDR3 bases are TGTGCCAGCAGACGACTAGCGGGTGGCACAGATACGCAGTATTTT. Its translation is CASRRLAGGTDTQYF.

This clone has only one observation. The rearrangement links TRBV19 to TRBJ1-5; D unclear. V was clipped by 4 bases and J by 4 bases, with 11 bases between them. The CDR3 runs 14 residues. Germline loops: CDR1 LNHDA, CDR2 SQIVND (reference sequence). The DNA of the CDR3 is TGTGCCAGTAGTAAATCAGATACTAATCAGCCCCAGCATTTT. It yields the protein CASSKSDTNQPQHF.

In its sample, this clone was seen once. J is TRBJ2-7 and V is TRBV6-5; 7 positions match TRBD1. The CDR3 length is 14 residues. V dropped 6 bases and J dropped 4; count of bases not matched to a gene: 9. Germline V CDR1 and CDR2: MNHEY, SVGAGI. CDR3 sequence: CASSKGTAQYEQYV. The DNA for the CDR3 is TGTGCCAGCAGCAAAGGGACAGCACAATACGAGCAGTACGTC.

V and J are TRBV4-2 and TRBJ2-3; no clear D. Trimming took 0 bases from V and 7 from J, leaving 5 bases between them. The germline gives CDR1 LGHNA, CDR2 YNFKEQ. The CDR3 runs to 12 residues. The DNA for the CDR3 is TGTGCCAGCAGCCAAGATAAGAATACGCAGTATTTT. Translation: CASSQDKNTQYF.

This clone has just one count. In DNA form, the CDR3 reads TGTGCCACCAGTGATTCCCGGGGGACAGGAAACACCATATATTTT. The encoded protein is CATSDSRGTGNTIYF. V usage is TRBV24-1 and J usage is TRBJ1-3; perhaps TRBD1 as D (6 bases). This CDR3 spans 15 amino acids. V was trimmed by 2 bases and J by 4 bases, leaving 11 bases between them. Germline assignment: CDR1 KGHDR and CDR2 SFDVKD.